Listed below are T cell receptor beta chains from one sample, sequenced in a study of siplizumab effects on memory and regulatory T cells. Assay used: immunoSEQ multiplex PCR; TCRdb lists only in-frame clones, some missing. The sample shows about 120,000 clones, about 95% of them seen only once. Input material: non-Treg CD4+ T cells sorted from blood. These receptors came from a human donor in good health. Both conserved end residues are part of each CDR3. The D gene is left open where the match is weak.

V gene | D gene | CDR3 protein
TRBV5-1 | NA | CASRGLRTSSGANVLTF
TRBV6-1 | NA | CASSGRPDQPQHF
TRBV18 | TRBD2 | CASSPVGGSSYEQYF
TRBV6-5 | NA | CASMRGQEQFF
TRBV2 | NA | CASSEQDTGEAFF
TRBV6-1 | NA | CASAVSRATEAFF
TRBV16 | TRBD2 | CASSQSRGGNEQFF
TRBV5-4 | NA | CASSSPSGRNEQFF
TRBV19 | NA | CATGDLSSGNTIYF
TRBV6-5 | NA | CASSTGRNEQFF
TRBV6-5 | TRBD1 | CASSYSQGADQPQHF
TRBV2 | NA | CASTKAADEQFF
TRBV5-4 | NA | CASSLISSGANVLTF
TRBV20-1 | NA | CSARGAYGYTF
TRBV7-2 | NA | CASSLVEWETQYF
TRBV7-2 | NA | CASRTVGETQYF
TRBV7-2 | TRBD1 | CASSRVQGVTEKLFF
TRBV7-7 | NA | CASSLYGGRAATGELFF
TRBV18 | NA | CASSPEGYEQYF
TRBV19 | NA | CASRSGTEDSPLHF
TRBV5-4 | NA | CASSPVTGELFF
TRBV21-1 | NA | CASSKRVDRGAGANVLTF
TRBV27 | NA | CASASGSYGYTF
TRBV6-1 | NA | CASSEGGISGANVLTF
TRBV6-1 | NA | CASSEIPPIQANTEAFF
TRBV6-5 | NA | CASRNRGEQYF
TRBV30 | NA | CAWRRTANYGYTF
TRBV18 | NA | CASSPSGWETQYF
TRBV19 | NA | CASSMGRSLDTQYF
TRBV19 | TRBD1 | CASRRDRGENTIYF
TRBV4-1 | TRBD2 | CASSTRPGLGEGEQFF
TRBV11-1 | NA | CASSFLDNTEAFF
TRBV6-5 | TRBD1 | CATDRAGEQYF
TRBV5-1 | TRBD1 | CASRQIPGQVKGEQFF
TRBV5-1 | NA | CASSLSQGQYNEQFF
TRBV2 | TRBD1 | CASSRDSNSGNTIYF
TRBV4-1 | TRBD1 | CASSRDREVYEQYF
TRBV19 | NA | CASRIPGARNQPQHF
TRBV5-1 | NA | CASSLLDRSYEQYF
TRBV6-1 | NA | CASMWQATSGNTIYF
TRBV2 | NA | CASTGQGNQPQHF
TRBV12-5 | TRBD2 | CASGLGGAAGGFYEQYF
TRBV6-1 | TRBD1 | CASRLGQGKPDTQYF
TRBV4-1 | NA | CASSPTGSTNYGYTF
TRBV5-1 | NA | CASRCRGPLPEQYF
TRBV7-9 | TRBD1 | CASSFPRQGNTEAFF
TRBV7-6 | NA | CASSPTAAAGNTIYF
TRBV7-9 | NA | CASSLEGDQPQHF
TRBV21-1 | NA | CASSKGKDVLFVETQYF
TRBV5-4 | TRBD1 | CASSSPGQGAPEAFF
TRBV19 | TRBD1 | CASSIDRTGPLGSPLHF
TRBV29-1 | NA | CSVGGGDRDTQYF
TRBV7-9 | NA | CASSFQETQYF
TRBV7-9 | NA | CASSLRETYEQYF
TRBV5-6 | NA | CASSWGDSTTGELFF
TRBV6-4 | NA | CASSTRQGPYNEQFF
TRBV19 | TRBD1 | CASSQNRDSFHQPQHF
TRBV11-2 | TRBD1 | CASSLDRVGNNEQFF
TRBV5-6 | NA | CASSLVQEFYEQYF